The clone carrying this TCR beta chain was observed a few times. Its antigen is currently unknown. The data derive from a study of shared clonotypes between healthy human individuals. Findings and limits, study-wide: Estimated richness values were generally larger in naive subsets than in memory subsets.

Sequenced by immunoSEQ multiplex PCR; TCRdb stores in-frame clones only, minus some. The table has under 1,100,000 clones, more than 75% seen once. Germline values: CDR1 MDHEN, CDR2 SYDVKM. The CDR3 has 11 residues. Trimming shortened V by 3 bases and J by 8 bases, and 5 bases separated the two germline ends. This chain links TRBV28 with TRBJ1-3; D uncertain. The clonotype comes from a young man in good health. Some clones in this sample may be carry-over from other donors' samples. Sequencing was carried out using memory CD4+ T cells from PBMCs. Subset reported: CD45RA-negative fraction. CDR3 sequence (DNA): TGTGCCAGCAGTTTTGTCGACACCATATATTTT. As protein: CASSFVDTIYF.